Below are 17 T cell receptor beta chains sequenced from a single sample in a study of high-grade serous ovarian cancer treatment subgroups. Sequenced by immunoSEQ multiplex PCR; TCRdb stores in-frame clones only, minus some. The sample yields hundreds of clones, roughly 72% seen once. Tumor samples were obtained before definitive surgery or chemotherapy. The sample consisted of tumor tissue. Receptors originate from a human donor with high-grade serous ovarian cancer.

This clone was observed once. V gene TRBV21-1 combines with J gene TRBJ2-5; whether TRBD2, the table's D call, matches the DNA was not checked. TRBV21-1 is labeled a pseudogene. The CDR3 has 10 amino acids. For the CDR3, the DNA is TGTGCCAGCAGTAAAGAGACCCAGTACTTC. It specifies CASSKETQYF.

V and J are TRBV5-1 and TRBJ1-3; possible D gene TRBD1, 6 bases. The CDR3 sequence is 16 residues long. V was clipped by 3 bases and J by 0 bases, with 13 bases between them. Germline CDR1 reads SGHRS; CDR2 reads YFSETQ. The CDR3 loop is CASSSDSQSSGNTIYF. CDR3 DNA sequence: TGCGCCAGCAGCTCGGACAGTCAAAGCTCTGGAAACACCATATATTTT.

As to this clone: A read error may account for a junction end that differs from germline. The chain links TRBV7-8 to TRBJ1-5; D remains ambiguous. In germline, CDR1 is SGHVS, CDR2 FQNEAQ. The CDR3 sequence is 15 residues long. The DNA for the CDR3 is TGTGCCAGCAGCTTAGCACAAGGGCCCAATCAGCCCCAGCACTTT. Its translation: CASSLAQGPNQPQHF.

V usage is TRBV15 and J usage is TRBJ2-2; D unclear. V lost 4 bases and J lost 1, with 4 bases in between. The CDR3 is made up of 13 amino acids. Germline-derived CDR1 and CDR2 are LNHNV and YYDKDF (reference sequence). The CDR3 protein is CATSKGNTGELFF. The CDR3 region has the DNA TGTGCCACCAGCAAGGGGAACACCGGGGAGCTGTTTTTT.

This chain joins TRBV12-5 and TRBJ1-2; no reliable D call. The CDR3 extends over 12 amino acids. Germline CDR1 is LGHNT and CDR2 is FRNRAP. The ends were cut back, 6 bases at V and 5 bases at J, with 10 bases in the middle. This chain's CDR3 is CASGPGPYGYTF. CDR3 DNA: TGTGCTAGTGGGCCCGGGCCATATGGCTACACCTTC.

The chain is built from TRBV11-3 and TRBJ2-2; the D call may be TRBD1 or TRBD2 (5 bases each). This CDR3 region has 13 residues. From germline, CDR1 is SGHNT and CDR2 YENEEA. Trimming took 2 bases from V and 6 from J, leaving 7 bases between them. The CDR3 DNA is TGTGCCAGCAGCTTAAGGGACCCCGGGGAGCTGTTTTTT. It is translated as CASSLRDPGELFF. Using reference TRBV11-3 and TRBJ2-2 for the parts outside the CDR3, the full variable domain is EAGVVQSPRYKIIEKKQPVAFWCNPISGHNTLYWYLQNLGQGPELLIRYENEEAVDDSQLPKDRFSAERLKGVDSTLKIQPAELGDSAVYLCASSLRDPGELFFGEGSRLTVL.

CDR3 in DNA: TGTGCCAGCAGCTTAACTGGCGGGAGGGCCTGGAACGAGCAGTACTTC. It codes for CASSLTGGRAWNEQYF. The chain uses TRBV7-9 and TRBJ2-7; 9 nucleotides line up with TRBD2. The length of the CDR3 is 16 residues. From germline, CDR1 is SEHNR and CDR2 FQNEAQ (reference sequence). Germline trimming cut 2 bases from V and 5 bases from J; bases unmatched to any gene: 10.

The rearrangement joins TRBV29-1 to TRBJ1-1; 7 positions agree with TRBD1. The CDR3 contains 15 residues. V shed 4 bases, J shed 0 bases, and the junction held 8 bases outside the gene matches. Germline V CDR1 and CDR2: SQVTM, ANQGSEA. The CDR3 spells CSVGRDSNMNTEAFF. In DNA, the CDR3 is TGCAGCGTTGGAAGGGACAGCAATATGAACACTGAAGCTTTCTTT.

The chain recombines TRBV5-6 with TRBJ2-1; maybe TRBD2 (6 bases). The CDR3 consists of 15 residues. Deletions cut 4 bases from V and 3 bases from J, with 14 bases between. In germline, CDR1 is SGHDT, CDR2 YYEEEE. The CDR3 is CASSAGTSYYNEQFF. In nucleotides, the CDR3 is TGTGCCAGCAGCGCCGGGACTTCCTACTACAATGAGCAGTTCTTC.

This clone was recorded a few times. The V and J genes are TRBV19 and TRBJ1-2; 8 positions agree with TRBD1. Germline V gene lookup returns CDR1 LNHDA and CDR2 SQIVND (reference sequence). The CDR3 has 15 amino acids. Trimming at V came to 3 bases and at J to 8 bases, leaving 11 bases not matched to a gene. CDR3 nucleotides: TGTGCCAGTAGTATCAGGGACAGGCCCTGGAACGGCTACACCTTC. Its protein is CASSIRDRPWNGYTF.

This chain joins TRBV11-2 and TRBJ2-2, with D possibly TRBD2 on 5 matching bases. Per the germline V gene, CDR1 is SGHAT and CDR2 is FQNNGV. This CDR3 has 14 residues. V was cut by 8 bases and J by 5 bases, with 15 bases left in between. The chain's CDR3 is CASLDLRRTGELFF. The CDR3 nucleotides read TGTGCCAGCTTGGACTTACGTCGTACCGGGGAGCTGTTTTTT. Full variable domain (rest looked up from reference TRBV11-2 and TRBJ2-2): EAGVAQSPRYKIIEKRQSVAFWCNPISGHATLYWYQQILGQGPKLLIQFQNNGVVDDSQLPKDRFSAERLKGVDSTLKIQPAKLEDSAVYLCASLDLRRTGELFFGEGSRLTVL.

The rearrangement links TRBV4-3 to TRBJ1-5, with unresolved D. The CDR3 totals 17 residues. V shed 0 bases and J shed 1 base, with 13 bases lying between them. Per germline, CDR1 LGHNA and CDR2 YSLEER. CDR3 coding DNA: TGCGCCAGCAGCCAAGATTTCCCTGGAGGGAGCAATCAGCCCCAGCATTTT. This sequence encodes CASSQDFPGGSNQPQHF.

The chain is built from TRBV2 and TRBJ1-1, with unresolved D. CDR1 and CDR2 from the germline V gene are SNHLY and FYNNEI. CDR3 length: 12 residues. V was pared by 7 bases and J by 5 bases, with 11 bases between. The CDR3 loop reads CASILERTEAFF. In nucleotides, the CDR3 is TGTGCCAGCATCCTCGAGAGGACTGAAGCTTTCTTT.

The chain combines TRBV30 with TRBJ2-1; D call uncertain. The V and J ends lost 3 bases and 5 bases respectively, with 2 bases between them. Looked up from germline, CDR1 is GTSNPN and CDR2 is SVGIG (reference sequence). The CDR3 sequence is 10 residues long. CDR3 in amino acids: CAWSHNEQFF. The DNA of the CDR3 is TGTGCCTGGAGCCACAATGAGCAGTTCTTC.

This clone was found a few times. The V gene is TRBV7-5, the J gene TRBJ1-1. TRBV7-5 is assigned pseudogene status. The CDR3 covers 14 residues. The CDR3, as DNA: TGTGCCAGAAGCCCCCACTCCCTCCAATTTGAAGCTTTCTTT. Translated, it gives CARSPHSLQFEAFF.

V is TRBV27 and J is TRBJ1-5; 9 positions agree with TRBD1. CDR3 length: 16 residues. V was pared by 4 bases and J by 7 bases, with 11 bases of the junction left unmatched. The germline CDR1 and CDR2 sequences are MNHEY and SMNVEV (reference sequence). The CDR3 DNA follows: TGTGCCAGCAGTTCCATACAGGGGGCGAATAGACAGCCCCAGCATTTT. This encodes CASSSIQGANRQPQHF.

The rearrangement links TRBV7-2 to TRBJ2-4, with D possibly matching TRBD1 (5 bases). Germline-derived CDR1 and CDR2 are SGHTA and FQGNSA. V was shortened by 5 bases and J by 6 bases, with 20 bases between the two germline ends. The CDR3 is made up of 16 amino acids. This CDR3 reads CASSPRAGKDRNIQYF. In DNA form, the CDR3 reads TGTGCCAGCAGCCCGCGAGCAGGGAAGGATAGAAACATTCAGTACTTC. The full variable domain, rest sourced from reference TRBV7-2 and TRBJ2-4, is GAGVSQSPSNKVTEKGKDVELRCDPISGHTALYWYRQSLGQGLEFLIYFQGNSAPDKSGLPSDRFSAERTGGSVSTLTIQRTQQEDSAVYLCASSPRAGKDRNIQYFGAGTRLSVL.